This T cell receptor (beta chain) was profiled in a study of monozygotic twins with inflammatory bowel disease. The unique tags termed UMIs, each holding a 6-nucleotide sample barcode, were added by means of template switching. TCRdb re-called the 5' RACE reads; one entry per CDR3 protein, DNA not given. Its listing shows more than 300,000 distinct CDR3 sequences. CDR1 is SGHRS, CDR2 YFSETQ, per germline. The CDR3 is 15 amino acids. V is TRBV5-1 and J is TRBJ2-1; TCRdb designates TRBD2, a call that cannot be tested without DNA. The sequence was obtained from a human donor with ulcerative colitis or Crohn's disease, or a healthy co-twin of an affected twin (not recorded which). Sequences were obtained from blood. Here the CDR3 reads CASSRGDDSYNEQFF.